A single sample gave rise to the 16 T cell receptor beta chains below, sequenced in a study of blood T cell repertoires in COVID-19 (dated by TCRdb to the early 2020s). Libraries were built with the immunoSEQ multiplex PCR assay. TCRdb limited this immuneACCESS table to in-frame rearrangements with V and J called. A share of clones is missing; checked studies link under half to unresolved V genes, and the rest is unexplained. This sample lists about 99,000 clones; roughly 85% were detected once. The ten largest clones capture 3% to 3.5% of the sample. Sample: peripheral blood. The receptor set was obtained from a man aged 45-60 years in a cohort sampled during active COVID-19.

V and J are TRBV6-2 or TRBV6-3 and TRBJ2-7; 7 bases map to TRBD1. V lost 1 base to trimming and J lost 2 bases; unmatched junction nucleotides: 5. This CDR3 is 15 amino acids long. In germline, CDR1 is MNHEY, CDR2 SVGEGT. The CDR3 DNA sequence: TGTGCCAGCAGTTACTACCCGGACAGGACCTACGAGCAGTACGTC. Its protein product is CASSYYPDRTYEQYV.

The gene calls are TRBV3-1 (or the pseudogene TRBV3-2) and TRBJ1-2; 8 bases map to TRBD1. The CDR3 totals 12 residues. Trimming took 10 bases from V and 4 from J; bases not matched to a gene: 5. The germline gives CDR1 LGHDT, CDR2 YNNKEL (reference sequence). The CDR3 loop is CATADRAYGYTF. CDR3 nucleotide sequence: TGTGCCACGGCGGACAGGGCCTATGGCTACACCTTC.

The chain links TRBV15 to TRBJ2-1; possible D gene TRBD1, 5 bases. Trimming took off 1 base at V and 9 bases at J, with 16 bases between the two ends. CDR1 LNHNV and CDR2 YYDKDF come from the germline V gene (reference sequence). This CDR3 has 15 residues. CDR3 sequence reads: CATSRAPTGDGEQFF. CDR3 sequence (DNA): TGTGCCACCAGCAGAGCTCCTACAGGTGATGGTGAGCAGTTCTTC.

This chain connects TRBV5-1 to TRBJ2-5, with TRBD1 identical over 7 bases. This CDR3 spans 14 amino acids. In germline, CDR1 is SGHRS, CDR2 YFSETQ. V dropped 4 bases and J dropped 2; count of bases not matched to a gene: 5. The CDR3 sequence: CASSAGTVQETQYF. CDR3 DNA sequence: TGCGCCAGCAGCGCCGGGACAGTTCAAGAGACCCAGTACTTC.

CDR3 residues: CASSSRTGGHTEAFF. The CDR3 nucleotides read TGTGCCAGCAGTTCCCGAACAGGGGGCCATACTGAAGCTTTCTTT. This sequence joins TRBV27 and TRBJ1-1, with 9 bases lining up with TRBD1. J was trimmed by 5 bases and V by 4 bases; bases with no gene match: 8. The CDR3 consists of 15 residues. CDR1 and CDR2 from the germline V gene are MNHEY and SMNVEV (reference sequence).

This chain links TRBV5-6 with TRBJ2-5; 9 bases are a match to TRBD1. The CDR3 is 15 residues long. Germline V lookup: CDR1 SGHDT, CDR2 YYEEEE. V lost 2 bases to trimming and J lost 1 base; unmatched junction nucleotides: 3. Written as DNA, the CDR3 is TGTGCCAGCAGCTTCTGGGACAGGGCCCAAGAGACCCAGTACTTC. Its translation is CASSFWDRAQETQYF.

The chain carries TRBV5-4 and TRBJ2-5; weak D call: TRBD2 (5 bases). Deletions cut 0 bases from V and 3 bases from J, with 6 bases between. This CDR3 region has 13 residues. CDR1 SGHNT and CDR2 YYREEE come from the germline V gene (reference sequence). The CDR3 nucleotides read TGTGCCAGCAGCTTGGTTAGCGAAGAGACCCAGTACTTC. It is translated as CASSLVSEETQYF.

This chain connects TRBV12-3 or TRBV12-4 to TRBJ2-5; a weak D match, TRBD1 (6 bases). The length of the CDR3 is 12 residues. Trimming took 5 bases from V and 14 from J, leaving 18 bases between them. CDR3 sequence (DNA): TGTGCCAGCAGTATCCCCTACAGGGCCGCATACTTC. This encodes CASSIPYRAAYF.

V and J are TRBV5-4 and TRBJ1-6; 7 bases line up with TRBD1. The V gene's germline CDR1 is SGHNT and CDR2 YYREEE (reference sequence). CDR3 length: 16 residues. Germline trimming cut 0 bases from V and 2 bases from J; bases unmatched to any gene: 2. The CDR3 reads CASSLAGTAYNSPLHF. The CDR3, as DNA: TGTGCCAGCAGCTTGGCCGGGACAGCCTATAATTCACCCCTCCACTTT.

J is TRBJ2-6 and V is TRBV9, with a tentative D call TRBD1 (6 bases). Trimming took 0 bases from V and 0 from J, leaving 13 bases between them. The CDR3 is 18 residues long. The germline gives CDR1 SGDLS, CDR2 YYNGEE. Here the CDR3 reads CASSVGTGRNSGANVLTF. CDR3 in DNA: TGTGCCAGCAGCGTAGGTACAGGGAGAAACTCTGGGGCCAACGTCCTGACTTTC.

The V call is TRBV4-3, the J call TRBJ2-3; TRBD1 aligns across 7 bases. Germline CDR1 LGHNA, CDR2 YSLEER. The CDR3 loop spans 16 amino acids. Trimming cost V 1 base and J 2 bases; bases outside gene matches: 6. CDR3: CASSQVAGTDTDTQYF. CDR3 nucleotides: TGCGCCAGCAGCCAAGTGGCCGGGACAGACACAGATACGCAGTATTTT.

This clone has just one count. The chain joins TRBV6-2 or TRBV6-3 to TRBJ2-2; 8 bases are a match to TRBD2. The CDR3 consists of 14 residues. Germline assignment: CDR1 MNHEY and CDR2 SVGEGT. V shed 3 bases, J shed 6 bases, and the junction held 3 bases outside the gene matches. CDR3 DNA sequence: TGTGCCAGCAGTTATGCAGCGGGGGCCGGGGAGCTGTTTTTT. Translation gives CASSYAAGAGELFF.

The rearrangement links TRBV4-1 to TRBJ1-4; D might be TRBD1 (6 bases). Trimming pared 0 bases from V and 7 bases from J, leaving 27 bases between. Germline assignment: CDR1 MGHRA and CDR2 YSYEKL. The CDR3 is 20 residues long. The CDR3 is CASSQDGLSSGGGQIEKLFF. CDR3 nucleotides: TGCGCCAGCAGCCAAGATGGGCTATCCTCGGGAGGGGGGCAAATTGAAAAACTGTTTTTT.

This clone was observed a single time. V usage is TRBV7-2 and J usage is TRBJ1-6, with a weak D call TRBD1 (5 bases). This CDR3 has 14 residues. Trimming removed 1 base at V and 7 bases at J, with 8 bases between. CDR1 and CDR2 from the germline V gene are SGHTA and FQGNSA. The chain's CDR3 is CASSLGQTNSPLHF. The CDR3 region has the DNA TGTGCCAGCAGCTTAGGACAGACCAATTCACCCCTCCACTTT.

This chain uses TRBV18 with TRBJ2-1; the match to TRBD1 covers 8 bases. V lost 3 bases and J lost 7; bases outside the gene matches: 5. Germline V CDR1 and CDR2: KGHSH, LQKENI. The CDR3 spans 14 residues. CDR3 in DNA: TGTGCCAGCTCACCCCGGGGACAGGCTAATGAGCAGTTCTTC. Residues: CASSPRGQANEQFF.

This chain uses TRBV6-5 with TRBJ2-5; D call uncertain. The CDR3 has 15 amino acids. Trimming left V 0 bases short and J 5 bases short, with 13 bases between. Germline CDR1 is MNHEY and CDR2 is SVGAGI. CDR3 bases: TGTGCCAGCAGTTACTCGAGGTTGGGTTGGGAGACCCAGTACTTC. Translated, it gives CASSYSRLGWETQYF.